These T cell receptor beta chains were read from a single sample in a study of identical twins. TCRdb reprocessed the 5' RACE reads with MiXCR, giving one entry per CDR3 protein. The sample has around 230,000 distinct CDR3 sequences; 6.5% to 8% are singletons. These data were likewise used in another study, on T cells expressing NK-cell markers.

The sequencing sample was made of CD8+ T cells sorted from blood. The receptor set was obtained from a woman aged 18-29 years in good health. The CDR3 runs from the conserved cysteine through the conserved F or W. A D gene is named only where the DNA matches it firmly. Clone sizes are given selectively: once, few, many, or a class where the clone is expanded.

cdr3_length j_call v_call d_call clone_size cdr3_nt cdr3_aa
16 TRBJ2-3 TRBV20-1 . many TGCAGTGCTAGAGATACCCTGGCTAGCGCCCCAGATACGCAGTATTTT CSARDTLASAPDTQYF
14 TRBJ2-2 TRBV12-3/TRBV12-4 . . TGTGCCAGCATTCCGGGCCTGAACACCGGGGAGCTGTTTTTT CASIPGLNTGELFF
12 TRBJ2-2 TRBV12-3/TRBV12-4 . many TGTGCCAGCAGGGCCTTGTCCGGGGAGCTGTTTTTT CASRALSGELFF
16 TRBJ2-7 TRBV20-1 TRBD1 few TGCAGTGCTAGACCTACCCCCGGGACAGTAGTCTACGAGCAGTACTTC CSARPTPGTVVYEQYF
14 TRBJ2-3 TRBV7-2 . few TGTGCCAGCAGCCTTCTCTCGTCCGGAGATACGCAGTATTTT CASSLLSSGDTQYF
14 TRBJ2-1 TRBV12-3/TRBV12-4 TRBD2 many TGTGCCAGCAGCACGAGCGGGAGTCCAAATGAGCAGTTCTTC CASSTSGSPNEQFF
14 TRBJ1-2 TRBV12-3/TRBV12-4 . many TGTGCCAGCAGTCCTGGACAGTCTACGAGTGGCTACACCTTC CASSPGQSTSGYTF
15 TRBJ1-2 TRBV4-1 TRBD1 . TGCGCCAGCAGCCAAGAGCCAGGGGGCGACTATGGCTACACCTTC CASSQEPGGDYGYTF
19 TRBJ1-1 TRBV5-1 TRBD1 many TGCGCCAGCAGCCCGGACCTGACAGGGATTTATATTCGGAACACTGAAGCTTTCTTT CASSPDLTGIYIRNTEAFF
15 TRBJ2-5 TRBV28 TRBD2 few TGTGCCAGCAGCCCGGGACTAGCGAGACAAGAGACCCAGTACTTC CASSPGLARQETQYF
16 TRBJ2-1 TRBV11-2 TRBD2 . TGTGCCAGCAGGAAAAAGGCTAGCGGGGGTTACAATGAGCAGTTCTTC CASRKKASGGYNEQFF
14 TRBJ1-1 TRBV5-5 TRBD1 few TGTGCCAGCAGCTTCGGACAGGGGGCGGCTGAAGCTTTCTTT CASSFGQGAAEAFF
15 TRBJ2-1 TRBV4-3 . many TGCGCCAGCAGCCGAGACAGTAGCTCCTACAATGAGCAGTTCTTC CASSRDSSSYNEQFF
17 TRBJ2-1 TRBV4-3 . few TGCGCCAGCAGCCAAGATCGGGAGATTATCCCCAACAATGAGCAGTTCTTC CASSQDREIIPNNEQFF
11 TRBJ2-1 TRBV15 TRBD1 many TGTGCCACCAGCAGCGGGACAGGGCTGTTCTTC CATSSGTGLFF
14 TRBJ2-5 TRBV12-3/TRBV12-4 . many TGTGCCAGCACCACCCCCGGGGGCGAGGAGACCCAGTACTTC CASTTPGGEETQYF
13 TRBJ2-5 TRBV7-9 . few TGTGCCAGCAGCACCAAAATAAAGGAGACCCAGTACTTC CASSTKIKETQYF
15 TRBJ2-2 TRBV18 TRBD2 once TGTGCCAGCTCATTGCTAGCGGACATCACCGGGGAGCTGTTTTTT CASSLLADITGELFF
16 TRBJ1-1 TRBV7-9 . . TGTGCCAGCAGCTCCGGGTTAAGTCCCATGAACACTGAAGCTTTCTTT CASSSGLSPMNTEAFF
14 TRBJ2-5 TRBV2 . few TGTGCCAGCAGTACCCGGGGGTACCAAGAGACCCAGTACTTC CASSTRGYQETQYF
16 TRBJ2-3 TRBV20-1 . few TGCAGTGCTAGAGATCTTTCGAGGGGGGCTGGAGATACGCAGTATTTT CSARDLSRGAGDTQYF
17 TRBJ2-2 TRBV7-9 TRBD2 . TGTGCCAGCAGCCCCGTCGGAGCGGGGGGTTTGACCGGGGAGCTGTTTTTT CASSPVGAGGLTGELFF
15 TRBJ2-7 TRBV9 TRBD2 many TGTGCCAGCAGCCCTGGAGCGGGAGACCCTTGGGAGCAGTACTTC CASSPGAGDPWEQYF
18 TRBJ2-1 TRBV11-1 TRBD2 . TGTGCCATCCTGCTAAAAGGGGCCACTAGCGGATATTACAATGAGCAGTTCTTC CAILLKGATSGYYNEQFF
16 TRBJ2-1 TRBV12-3/TRBV12-4 TRBD2 . TGTGCCAGCACCGCTGGGGGTCTAGCGGGCTACAATGAGCAGTTCTTC CASTAGGLAGYNEQFF
13 TRBJ1-3 TRBV5-5 . many TGTGCCAGCAGCCCAGGGGTTGGAAACACCATATATTTT CASSPGVGNTIYF
14 TRBJ2-3 TRBV20-1 TRBD2 many TGCAGTGCTGCTACTAGCGGATTCACAGATACGCAGTATTTT CSAATSGFTDTQYF
17 TRBJ1-1 TRBV5-5 . few TGTGCCAGCAGCTCGGGAGGGAGGGATATCATGAACACTGAAGCTTTCTTT CASSSGGRDIMNTEAFF
13 TRBJ1-5 TRBV4-2 . many TGTGCCAGCAGCCAAGGGGGGGATCAGCCCCAGCATTTT CASSQGGDQPQHF
14 TRBJ2-5 TRBV10-3 . . TGTGCCATCAGTGAGGGCAGGGTTGAGGAGACCCAGTACTTC CAISEGRVEETQYF
18 TRBJ2-3 TRBV4-3 TRBD2 few TGCGCCAGCAGCCAAGAATGGGTCAGCGGGAGAGGTATTGATACGCAGTATTTT CASSQEWVSGRGIDTQYF
15 TRBJ2-1 TRBV29-1 TRBD2 few TGCAGCGTTGAGGGAGCGGGAGGGGAGTACAATGAGCAGTTCTTC CSVEGAGGEYNEQFF
13 TRBJ1-3 TRBV7-6 . . TGTGCCAGCAGCAGAGAGTCTGGAAACACCATATATTTT CASSRESGNTIYF
17 TRBJ2-1 TRBV11-2 TRBD1 . TGTGCCAGCAGCTTTCTCTCTAGGGACAGGGTGTTCAATGAGCAGTTCTTC CASSFLSRDRVFNEQFF
13 TRBJ2-7 TRBV5-1 . . TGCGCCAGCAGCGGTGAGGTCTCCTACGAGCAGTACTTC CASSGEVSYEQYF
16 TRBJ1-4 TRBV27 . few TGTGCCAGCAGATCTGAAAACCAGGGCGCTAATGAAAAACTGTTTTTT CASRSENQGANEKLFF
16 TRBJ2-3 TRBV4-1 . . TGCGCCAGCAGCCAAGAGTCCTCTTCTAGCACAGATACGCAGTATTTT CASSQESSSSTDTQYF
15 TRBJ2-1 TRBV7-6 TRBD1 few TGTGCCAGCAGCCCGGGACAGTCCCCCTACAATGAGCAGTTCTTC CASSPGQSPYNEQFF
14 TRBJ2-7 TRBV25-1 . . TGTGCCAGCAGACTAACCGGTGGGTTTGACGAGCAGTACTTC CASRLTGGFDEQYF
14 TRBJ2-1 TRBV15 TRBD2 many TGTGCCACCACTGGGAGGGCCGGATACAATGAGCAGTTCTTC CATTGRAGYNEQFF
15 TRBJ2-3 TRBV27 . many TGTGCCAGCAGTTTATTTGCAGGGGACACAGATACGCAGTATTTT CASSLFAGDTDTQYF
15 TRBJ2-2 TRBV2 TRBD1 few TGTGCCAGCAGCGCCAGGACAGGGACCACCGGGGAGCTGTTTTTT CASSARTGTTGELFF
15 TRBJ1-5 TRBV9 . many TGTGCCAGCAGCGTAGACGGGGGACCATCTCAGCCCCAGCATTTT CASSVDGGPSQPQHF
13 TRBJ1-2 TRBV7-9 . few TGTGCCAGCACTCAGACAGCTAACTATGGCTACACCTTC CASTQTANYGYTF
15 TRBJ2-1 TRBV6-1 . . TGTGCCAGCAGTGAAATATCGAATTCCTACAATGAGCAGTTCTTC CASSEISNSYNEQFF
13 TRBJ1-1 TRBV29-1 TRBD1 many TGCAGCGTTCCCACAGGGGAACACACTGAAGCTTTCTTT CSVPTGEHTEAFF